This TCR beta chain was captured by sequencing in a study of T-cell reconstitution after alpha-beta-depleted transplantation in children. TCRbeta library construction was performed incorporating unique molecular identifiers. TCRdb independently ran MiXCR on the PCR reads; one entry per CDR3 protein. The repertoire includes about 300,000 distinct CDR3 sequences, about a tenth of them detected once, and about 8% sits in the top ten. Findings and caveats of the study: The main origin of T-cell counts and diversity one year after transplant was newly produced T cells. After transplant, at about two months, alpha-beta T cells were reportedly derived from several hundred expanded graft clones.

This clonotype was recorded at least ten times. Its antigen is unknown. Trimming pared 2 bases from V and 3 bases from J, leaving 7 bases between. CDR3 size: 14 residues. The TCR originated in a boy younger than two with acute myeloid leukemia, due to receive a stem cell transplant. The input for sequencing was PBMCs, taken before TCRalphabeta/CD19-depleted stem cell transplant. The J gene is TRBJ1-4, the V gene TRBV12-3 or TRBV12-4; no clear D. The CDR3 reads CASSLRQPNEKLFF. CDR3 coding DNA: TGTGCCAGCAGTTTAAGGCAGCCTAATGAAAAACTGTTTTTT.